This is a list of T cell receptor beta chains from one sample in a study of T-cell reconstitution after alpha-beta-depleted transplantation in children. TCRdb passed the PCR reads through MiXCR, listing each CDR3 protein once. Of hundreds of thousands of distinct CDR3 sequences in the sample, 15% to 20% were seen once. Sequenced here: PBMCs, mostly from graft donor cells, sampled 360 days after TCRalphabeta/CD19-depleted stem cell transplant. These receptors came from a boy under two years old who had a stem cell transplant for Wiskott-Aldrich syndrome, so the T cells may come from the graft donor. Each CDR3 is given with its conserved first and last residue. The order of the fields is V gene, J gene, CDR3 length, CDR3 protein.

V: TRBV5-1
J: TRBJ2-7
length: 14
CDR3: CASSWDRPPYEQYF

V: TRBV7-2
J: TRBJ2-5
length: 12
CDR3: CASSLGPRTQYF

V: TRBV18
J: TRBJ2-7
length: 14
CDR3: CASSLQGFTYEQYF

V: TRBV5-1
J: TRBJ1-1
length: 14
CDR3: CASSLVGEGTEAFF

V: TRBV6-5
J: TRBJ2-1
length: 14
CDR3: CASSYTDRKHEQFF

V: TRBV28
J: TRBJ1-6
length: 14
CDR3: CASTPLVGNSPLHF

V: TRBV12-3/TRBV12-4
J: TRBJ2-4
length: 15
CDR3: CASSFGGRAKNIQYF

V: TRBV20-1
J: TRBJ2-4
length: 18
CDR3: CSARPLNTAITYKNIQYF

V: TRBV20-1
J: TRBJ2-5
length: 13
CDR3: CSATRDRVETQYF

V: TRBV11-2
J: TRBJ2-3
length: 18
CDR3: CASSLTSGGPPHRHTQYF

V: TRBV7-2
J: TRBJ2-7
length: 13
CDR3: CASSFVVSYEQYF